This T cell receptor (beta chain) comes out of a study of long-term antiretroviral therapy in people with HIV. Study outcomes and limitations: The clones with expansion before ART were dominant in the repertoire at all time points.

This CDR3 spans 16 amino acids. Looked up from germline, CDR1 is SGHTS and CDR2 is YDEGEE. The V end lost 0 bases, the J end lost 1 base, and 12 bases lay between the germline ends. Details on this clone: Its antigen is not known.

At the survey level, the v3.0 immunoSEQ assay was run. For every sample, sequencing targeted roughly 35,000-50,000 T-cell genomes. Using immunoSEQ multiplex PCR, the repertoire was profiled, and TCRdb retains in-frame clones only, with some absent. The sample records roughly 30,000 clones, about 86% being singletons. From each donor, at least one pre-ART PBMC sample and at least two post-ART PBMC samples were obtained. The content of samples before DNA extraction was about 0.95-10 million cryopreserved PBMC. The sample in question was unsorted PBMCs, obtained 0.8 years after starting antiretroviral therapy. The receptor was isolated from a woman between 25 and 40 years old with HIV. This chain uses TRBV5-8 with TRBJ2-3; D could derive from TRBD1 or TRBD2 (6 bases each). The CDR3 here is CASSLVAGGGTDTQYF. The CDR3 nucleotides are TGTGCCAGCAGCTTGGTCGCCGGGGGCGGCACAGATACGCAGTATTTT.